This paragraph reports one T cell receptor beta chain. Its matching antigen is unknown. Using its own MiXCR run on the reads, TCRdb lists one record per CDR3 protein. The table has about 830,000 distinct CDR3 sequences, 30% to 35% seen once. The ends lost 5 bases at V and 1 base at J; junction bases unmatched: 18. The germline V gene encodes CDR1 SGHTA and CDR2 FQGNSA. The CDR3 loop spans 21 amino acids. These data belong to a study of T cell repertoires in cytomegalovirus infection. Findings and limits, study-wide: Adding up the frequency of public TCR beta families identified people who carried CMV plus the relevant HLA.

Sequences were derived from cultured CD8+ T cells from PBMCs, sampled from culture after CMV antigen stimulation. The source is a human donor in good health (CMV status not recorded). Some clones in this sample may be carry-over from other donors' samples. J is TRBJ2-6 and V is TRBV7-2; 9 bases agree with TRBD1. The CDR3 is CASSRIPPTGTGPSGANVLTF. The CDR3 nucleotides read TGTGCCAGCAGCCGTATTCCACCCACCGGGACAGGGCCATCTGGGGCCAACGTCCTGACTTTC.